This T cell receptor (beta chain) originates from a study of human thymus T cells. There are 14 residues in the CDR3. With 1 base removed from V and 5 bases from J, the gap between germline ends came to 11 bases. Germline CDR1 and CDR2: SGHTA and FQGNSA. Thymus specimens were resections from corrective heart surgery. Libraries were prepared by immunoSEQ multiplex PCR; TCRdb keeps only in-frame clonotypes and omits some of them. This table holds about 78,000 clones, 95% to 98% found once. The V call is TRBV7-2, the J call TRBJ1-1; D might be TRBD1 (6 bases). The specimen sequenced was thymus tissue. The source is a boy less than two years old with a congenital heart defect but otherwise immunologically healthy. Here the CDR3 reads CASSLVGQCTEAFF. The DNA for the CDR3 is TGTGCCAGCAGCTTAGTAGGACAGTGTACTGAAGCTTTCTTT. The variable domain in full, completed from reference TRBV7-2 and TRBJ1-1, reads GAGVSQSPSNKVTEKGKDVELRCDPISGHTALYWYRQSLGQGLEFLIYFQGNSAPDKSGLPSDRFSAERTGGSVSTLTIQRTQQEDSAVYLCASSLVGQCTEAFFGQGTRLTVV.